This TCR beta chain stems from a study of neurological immune-mediated disorders. Points from the study as a whole: Patients with HTLV-1-associated myelopathy showed the most TCR clonal expansion. Those with multiple sclerosis showed the least, falling below healthy controls.

Via MiXCR, TCRdb re-called the 5' RACE reads, giving one row per CDR3 protein. Among roughly 45,000 distinct CDR3 sequences listed, 13% were seen once. Noted time point: longitudinal time-point 3. This clonotype was counted many times. Its antigen is currently unknown. Germline-derived CDR1 and CDR2 are MNHEY and SMNVEV (reference sequence). The ends lost 9 bases at V and 3 bases at J; junction bases unmatched: 4. This CDR3 region has 12 residues. The TCR was taken from a man aged 25-45 years in good health. The sample taken for sequencing was PBMCs. The chain has TRBV27 and TRBJ2-7; the match to TRBD2 covers 8 bases. CDR3 sequence (DNA): TGTGCCAGGAAACTAGCGGACTACGAGCAGTACTTC. Protein sequence: CARKLADYEQYF.